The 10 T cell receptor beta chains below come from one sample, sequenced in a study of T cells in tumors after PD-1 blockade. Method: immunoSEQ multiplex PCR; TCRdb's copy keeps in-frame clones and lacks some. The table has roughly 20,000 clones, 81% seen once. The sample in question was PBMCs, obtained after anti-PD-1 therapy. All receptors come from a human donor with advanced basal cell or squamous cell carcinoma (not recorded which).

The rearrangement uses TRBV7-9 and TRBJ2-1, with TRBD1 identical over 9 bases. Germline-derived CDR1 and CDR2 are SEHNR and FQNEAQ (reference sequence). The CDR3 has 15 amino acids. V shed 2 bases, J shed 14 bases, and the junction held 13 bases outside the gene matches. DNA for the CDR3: TGTGCCAGCAGCTTAAAAGGGACAGGGCTTGGGATAGAGTTCTTC. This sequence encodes CASSLKGTGLGIEFF.

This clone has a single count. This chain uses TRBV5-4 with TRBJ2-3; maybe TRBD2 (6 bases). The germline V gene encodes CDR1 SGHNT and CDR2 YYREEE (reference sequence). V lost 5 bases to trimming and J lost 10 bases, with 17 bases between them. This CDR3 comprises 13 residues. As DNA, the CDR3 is TGTGCCAGCAGACAGACTAGTTCCGAAGCGCAGTATTTT. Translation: CASRQTSSEAQYF.

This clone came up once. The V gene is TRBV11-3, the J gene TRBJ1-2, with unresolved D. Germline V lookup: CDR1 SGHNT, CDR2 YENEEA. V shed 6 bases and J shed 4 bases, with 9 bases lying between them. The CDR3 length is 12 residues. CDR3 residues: CASSSDIYGYTF. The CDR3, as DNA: TGTGCCAGCAGTTCAGACATCTATGGCTACACCTTC.

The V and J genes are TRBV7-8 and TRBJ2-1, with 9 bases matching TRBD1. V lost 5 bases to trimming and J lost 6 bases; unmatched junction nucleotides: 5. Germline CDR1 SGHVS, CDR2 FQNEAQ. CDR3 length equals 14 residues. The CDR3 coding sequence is TGTGCCAGCAGCCCGGACAGGGGAGGCAATGAGCAGTTCTTC. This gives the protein CASSPDRGGNEQFF.

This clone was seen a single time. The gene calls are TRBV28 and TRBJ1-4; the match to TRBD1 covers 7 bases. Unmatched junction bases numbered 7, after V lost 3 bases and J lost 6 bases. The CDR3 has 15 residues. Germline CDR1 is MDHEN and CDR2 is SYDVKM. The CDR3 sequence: CASSFRQGNYEKLFF. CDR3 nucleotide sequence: TGTGCCAGCAGTTTCAGACAGGGAAATTATGAAAAACTGTTTTTT.

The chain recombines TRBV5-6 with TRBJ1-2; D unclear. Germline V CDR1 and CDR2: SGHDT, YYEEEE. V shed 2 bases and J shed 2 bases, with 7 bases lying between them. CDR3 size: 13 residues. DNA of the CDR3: TGTGCCAGCAGCTTAGGACGGAACTATGGCTACACCTTC. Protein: CASSLGRNYGYTF.

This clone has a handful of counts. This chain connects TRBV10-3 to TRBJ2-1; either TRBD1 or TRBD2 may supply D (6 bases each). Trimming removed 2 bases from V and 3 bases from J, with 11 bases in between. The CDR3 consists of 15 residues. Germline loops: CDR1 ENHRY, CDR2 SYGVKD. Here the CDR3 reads CAISEPGGHYNEQFF. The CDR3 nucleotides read TGTGCCATCAGTGAGCCCGGGGGACACTACAATGAGCAGTTCTTC.

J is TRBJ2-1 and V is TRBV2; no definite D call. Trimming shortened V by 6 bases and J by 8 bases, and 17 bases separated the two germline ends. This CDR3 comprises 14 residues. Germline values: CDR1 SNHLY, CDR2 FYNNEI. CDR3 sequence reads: CASSPSGPQDEQFF. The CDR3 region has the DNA TGTGCCAGCAGCCCATCCGGACCCCAGGATGAGCAGTTCTTC. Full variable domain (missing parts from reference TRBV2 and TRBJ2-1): EPEVTQTPSHQVTQMGQEVILRCVPISNHLYFYWYRQILGQKVEFLVSFYNNEISEKSEIFDDQFSVERPDGSNFTLKIRSTKLEDSAMYFCASSPSGPQDEQFFGPGTRLTVL.

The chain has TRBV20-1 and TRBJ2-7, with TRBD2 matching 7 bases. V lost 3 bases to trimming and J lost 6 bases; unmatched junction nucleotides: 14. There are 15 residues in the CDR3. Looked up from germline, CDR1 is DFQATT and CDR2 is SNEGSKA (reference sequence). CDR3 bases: TGCAGTGCTAGTCTTGGCAGCGGGGTTTTTGGCGAGCAGTACTTC. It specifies CSASLGSGVFGEQYF.

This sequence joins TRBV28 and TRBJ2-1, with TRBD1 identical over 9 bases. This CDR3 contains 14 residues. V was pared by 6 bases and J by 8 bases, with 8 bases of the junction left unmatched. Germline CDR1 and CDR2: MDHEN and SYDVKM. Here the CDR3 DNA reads TGTGCCAGCAGCCCCCTGGACAGGGGACATGAGCAGTTCTTC. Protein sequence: CASSPLDRGHEQFF.